This passage covers 9 T cell receptor beta chains from one sample sequenced in a study of blood T cell repertoires in COVID-19. Repertoires were generated with immunoSEQ multiplex PCR, while TCRdb's copy carries only in-frame clones and drops some. The top ten clones hold 6% of a sample with around 140,000 clones, around 73% of them seen once. Sequenced sample: PBMCs or T cells enriched from blood (not recorded which). Receptors were obtained from a woman between 50 and 59 years old who had recovered from COVID-19.

This clone occurred a few times. The V and J genes are TRBV7-2 and TRBJ2-7; 7 bases align to TRBD2. CDR3 length: 12 amino acids. J was trimmed by 6 bases and V by 5 bases; bases with no gene match: 4. CDR1 is SGHTA, CDR2 FQGNSA, per germline. In nucleotides, the CDR3 is TGTGCCAGCAGCCTACGGGGGGTCGAGCAGTACTTC. Translating it yields CASSLRGVEQYF.

V usage is TRBV27 and J usage is TRBJ2-5; D gene uncertain. Germline V gene data show CDR1 as MNHEY and CDR2 as SMNVEV (reference sequence). V was pared by 2 bases and J by 7 bases, with 17 bases between. The CDR3 is 15 residues long. The CDR3 region is CASSLNDRSTGTQYF. CDR3 sequence (DNA): TGTGCCAGCAGTTTAAACGACCGATCGACGGGGACCCAGTACTTC.

The rearrangement uses TRBV7-9 and TRBJ2-5, with TRBD2 identical over 8 bases. This CDR3 region has 14 residues. V lost 10 bases, J lost 4 bases, and 11 bases stayed unmatched. Germline V gene sequence: CDR1 SEHNR, CDR2 FQNEAQ (reference sequence). The CDR3: CATQLAAAGETQYF. In DNA, the CDR3 is TGTGCCACTCAACTAGCGGCGGCGGGAGAGACCCAGTACTTC.

The J gene is TRBJ1-4, the V gene TRBV2, with 9 bases matching TRBD1. Germline values: CDR1 SNHLY, CDR2 FYNNEI. The CDR3 has 15 residues. Trimming removed 4 bases from V and 10 bases from J; junction bases left unmatched: 10. Here the CDR3 DNA reads TGTGCCAGCAGTGTAACCCCGGGACAGGGAGGAAAACTGTTTTTT. This gives the protein CASSVTPGQGGKLFF.

This clone has a single count. This sequence joins TRBV5-4 and TRBJ1-5; 7 bases align to TRBD1. The germline V gene encodes CDR1 SGHNT and CDR2 YYREEE (reference sequence). J gave up 3 bases and V 4 bases, and 4 bases lay outside the gene matches. This CDR3 region has 14 residues. The DNA for the CDR3 is TGTGCCAGCAGCCAACAGGGGTACAATCAGCCCCAGCATTTT. Amino acids: CASSQQGYNQPQHF.

This chain links TRBV7-2 with TRBJ1-1, with 7 bases fitting TRBD1. The V gene's germline CDR1 is SGHTA and CDR2 FQGNSA. The CDR3 totals 15 residues. The J segment lost 0 bases and the V segment lost 2 bases, leaving 3 bases of the junction unmatched. The CDR3 here is CASSLQGQMNTEAFF. CDR3 DNA sequence: TGTGCCAGCAGCTTACAGGGACAGATGAACACTGAAGCTTTCTTT.

The chain couples TRBV5-6 to TRBJ2-1; 10 nucleotides match TRBD2. V trimming: 0 bases; J trimming: 0 bases; junction bases outside the gene matches: 6. Germline loops: CDR1 SGHDT, CDR2 YYEEEE. CDR3 length equals 18 residues. This CDR3 is CASSLGGLAASSYNEQFF. CDR3 coding DNA: TGTGCCAGCAGCTTGGGCGGACTAGCGGCGAGCTCCTACAATGAGCAGTTCTTC. Supplemented by reference TRBV5-6 and TRBJ2-1, the full variable domain reads DAGVTQSPTHLIKTRGQQVTLRCSPKSGHDTVSWYQQALGQGPQFIFQYYEEEERQRGNFPDRFSGHQFPNYSSELNVNALLLGDSALYLCASSLGGLAASSYNEQFFGPGTRLTVL.

The J gene is TRBJ1-2, the V gene TRBV11-2; TRBD1 agrees at 9 bases. Losses at the gene ends were 1 base for V and 7 bases for J; bases not matched to a gene: 7. Germline V lookup: CDR1 SGHAT, CDR2 FQNNGV. The CDR3 runs to 15 residues. CDR3 region: CASSLVATGGSGYTF. The CDR3, as DNA: TGTGCCAGCAGCTTAGTCGCCACAGGGGGCTCTGGCTACACCTTC.

J is TRBJ2-1 and V is TRBV6-5, with D unclear. Germline V gene sequence: CDR1 MNHEY, CDR2 SVGAGI. This CDR3 comprises 16 residues. Trimming removed 4 bases from V and 2 bases from J, with 15 bases in between. The CDR3 spells CASSSPSRSAYNEQFF. The CDR3 nucleotides are TGTGCCAGCAGTTCCCCCAGTCGGAGTGCCTACAATGAGCAGTTCTTC.